This TCR beta chain is drawn from a study of early T cells in non-severe SARS-CoV-2 infection. The wider study: The study sequenced bulk RNA from unsorted whole blood, with chains unpaired. The study's findings and limits: Private and CD4 specificities were missed by VDJdb matching, skewed to anti-spike CD8.

This clonotype was recorded a few times. The antigen is undetermined. Unique molecular identifier tags were affixed to discrete cDNA molecules. TCRdb re-analysed the 5' RACE reads in MiXCR, keeping a single row per CDR3 protein. The table has about 50,000 distinct CDR3 sequences, approximately 10% seen once. The CDR3 loop spans 12 amino acids. V shed 2 bases, J shed 3 bases, and the junction held 1 base outside the gene matches. Germline CDR1 and CDR2: GTSNPN and SVGIG (reference sequence). This receptor was identified in an adult who was a healthcare worker with PCR-confirmed SARS-CoV-2 infection or an uninfected control (not recorded which). Sequencing used whole blood. This chain connects TRBV30 to TRBJ2-7, with 7 bases that match TRBD1. CDR3 bases: TGTGCCTGGAGTAGGACAGGCTACGAGCAGTACTTC. Protein sequence: CAWSRTGYEQYF. Drawing the rest from reference TRBV30 and TRBJ2-7, the complete variable domain is SQTIHQWPATLVQPVGSPLSLECTVEGTSNPNLYWYRQAAGRGLQLLFYSVGIGQISSEVPQNLSASRPQDRQFILSSKKLLLSDSGFYLCAWSRTGYEQYFGPGTRLTVT.